These 16 T cell receptor beta chains were sequenced from one sample in a study of PD-L1 blockade in urothelial cancer. Using immunoSEQ multiplex PCR, the repertoire was profiled, and TCRdb retains in-frame clones only, with some absent. The sample includes about 45,000 clones, about 90% of them seen just once. Time point described: peripheral blood 6 weeks after treatment start. Sequenced material: PBMCs, taken around atezolizumab (anti-PD-L1) treatment. The receptor set was obtained from a man aged 65 to 79 with urothelial cancer.

The chain links TRBV19 to TRBJ2-1; TRBD2 aligns across 10 bases. The V gene end was trimmed by 2 bases and the J gene end by 4 bases; junction bases not matched to a gene: 11. Germline CDR1 is LNHDA and CDR2 is SQIVND (reference sequence). CDR3 length: 18 amino acids. The CDR3: CASSIRLLKRGGYNEQFF. The CDR3 DNA sequence: TGTGCCAGTAGTATAAGGCTCCTGAAGCGGGGGGGTTACAATGAGCAGTTCTTC.

The chain employs TRBV27 and TRBJ2-1; the D gene is possibly TRBD2 (6 bases). The length of the CDR3 is 14 residues. Germline CDR1 and CDR2: MNHEY and SMNVEV (reference sequence). Trimming left V 3 bases short and J 3 bases short, with 9 bases between. CDR3 residues: CASSLNGGYNEQFF. In nucleotides, the CDR3 is TGTGCCAGCAGTTTGAACGGGGGCTACAATGAGCAGTTCTTC.

The chain has TRBV6-5 and TRBJ2-7; possible D gene TRBD1, 6 bases. The CDR3 contains 14 residues. V dropped 5 bases and J dropped 3 bases, with 14 bases sitting between them. From germline, CDR1 is MNHEY and CDR2 SVGAGI. The CDR3 sequence is CASSPGHRLYEQYF. Here the CDR3 DNA reads TGTGCCAGCAGTCCGGGACATCGCCTCTACGAGCAGTACTTC.

The J gene is TRBJ2-1, the V gene TRBV9, with 7 bases aligning to TRBD2. V was pared by 2 bases and J by 10 bases, with 9 bases of the junction left unmatched. The length of the CDR3 is 14 residues. Germline lookup yields CDR1 SGDLS and CDR2 YYNGEE. The DNA for the CDR3 is TGTGCCAGCAGCGTTAACAGCGGGATTCACGAGCAGTTCTTC. It specifies CASSVNSGIHEQFF.

The rearrangement uses TRBV5-4 and TRBJ1-2; D gene ambiguous. This CDR3 has 14 residues. Between the trimmed V and J ends, which lost 2 bases and 7 bases, there was a span of 15 bases. The V gene's germline CDR1 is SGHNT and CDR2 YYREEE (reference sequence). CDR3: CASSFGGPIGGYTF. CDR3 DNA sequence: TGTGCCAGCAGCTTTGGAGGGCCCATCGGTGGCTACACCTTC. Filled out from reference TRBV5-4 and TRBJ1-2, the complete variable domain reads ETGVTQSPTHLIKTRGQQVTLRCSSQSGHNTVSWYQQALGQGPQFIFQYYREEENGRGNFPPRFSGLQFPNYSSELNVNALELDDSALYLCASSFGGPIGGYTFGSGTRLTVV.

The chain uses TRBV5-1 and TRBJ1-4; no clear D gene. Germline V gene sequence: CDR1 SGHRS, CDR2 YFSETQ. The CDR3 covers 16 residues. The V end lost 0 bases, the J end lost 0 bases, and 9 bases lay between the germline ends. The CDR3 DNA reads TGCGCCAGCAGCTTGGGAGTCAGCGCAACTAATGAAAAACTGTTTTTT. Its translation is CASSLGVSATNEKLFF.

V and J are TRBV11-2 and TRBJ1-1; D perhaps matches TRBD1 (6 bases). The V end was cut by 5 bases, the J end by 0 bases, with 13 bases between. This CDR3 region has 15 residues. Germline-derived CDR1 and CDR2 are SGHAT and FQNNGV. The CDR3 loop reads CASSPQGQLNTEAFF. The CDR3 DNA follows: TGTGCCAGCAGCCCACAGGGACAATTGAACACTGAAGCTTTCTTT.

The V call is TRBV5-1, the J call TRBJ2-2; 8 bases map to TRBD1. Unmatched junction bases numbered 3, after V lost 0 bases and J lost 5 bases. This CDR3 region has 15 residues. In germline, CDR1 is SGHRS, CDR2 YFSETQ. CDR3 in amino acids: CASSLVGQGTGELFF. The CDR3 DNA is TGCGCCAGCAGCTTGGTTGGACAGGGTACCGGGGAGCTGTTTTTT.

V usage is TRBV4-1 and J usage is TRBJ1-1; 7 bases align to TRBD1. The CDR3 spans 15 residues. Germline values: CDR1 MGHRA, CDR2 YSYEKL. The V segment lost 3 bases and the J segment 3 bases; nucleotides outside the gene matches: 7. The CDR3 DNA is TGCGCCAGCAGCCACCCCCGGGACAGAGACACTGAAGCTTTCTTT. Translating it yields CASSHPRDRDTEAFF.

As concerns this clone: A junction end diverges from the germline sequence, so it may reflect a read error. Other DNA sequences in this sample translate to the same CDR3. J is TRBJ1-2 and V is TRBV5-6; tentative D call: TRBD1 (6 bases). This CDR3 has 12 residues. The V gene's germline CDR1 is SGHDT and CDR2 YYEEEE. The CDR3 here is CASGGRGGGYTF. The CDR3 bases are TGTGCCAGCGGTGGCAGGGGTGGAGGCTATACCTTC.

The genes are TRBV16 and TRBJ1-5, with D tentatively TRBD1 (6 bases). This CDR3 contains 15 residues. CDR1 is KGHSY, CDR2 FQNENV, per germline. V gave up 6 bases and J gave up 1 base, with 13 bases separating them. The CDR3 sequence is CASSPAGASNQPQHF. CDR3 in DNA: TGTGCCAGCAGTCCGGCGGGGGCAAGCAATCAGCCCCAGCATTTT.

The genes are TRBV27 and TRBJ2-5; D is uncertain. Trimming removed 5 bases from V and 2 bases from J, with 15 bases in between. There are 15 residues in the CDR3. Germline CDR1 MNHEY, CDR2 SMNVEV (reference sequence). The CDR3 coding sequence is TGTGCCAGCAGTCCTCGGTACCAATCACAAGAGACCCAGTACTTC. It yields the protein CASSPRYQSQETQYF.

The rearrangement joins TRBV4-2 to TRBJ2-5; no firm D call. V was clipped by 0 bases and J by 1 base, with 3 bases between them. There are 13 residues in the CDR3. CDR1 and CDR2 (germline): LGHNA, YNFKEQ. The CDR3 sequence: CASSQDIQETQYF. CDR3 DNA: TGTGCCAGCAGCCAAGATATCCAAGAGACCCAGTACTTC.

The rearrangement joins TRBV7-6 to TRBJ2-3; TRBD2 aligns across 7 bases. The V segment lost 4 bases and the J segment 3 bases; nucleotides outside the gene matches: 7. The CDR3 sequence is 15 residues long. The germline gives CDR1 SGHVS, CDR2 FNYEAQ. CDR3 in amino acids: CASSSRAGLTDTQYF. The CDR3 DNA reads TGTGCCAGCAGCTCGCGAGCGGGACTAACAGATACGCAGTATTTT.

This chain uses TRBV6-1 with TRBJ2-2, with 10 bases fitting TRBD2. V lost 8 bases, J lost 6 bases, and 6 bases stayed unmatched. The CDR3 has 14 amino acids. Germline V gene data show CDR1 as MNHNS and CDR2 as SASEGT. The CDR3 nucleotides are TGTGCCAGCCAGGGACTAGCGAGGGCCGGGGAGCTGTTTTTT. Translated, it gives CASQGLARAGELFF.

The CDR3 region is CASSYGGLAGRDEQFF. The CDR3 coding sequence is TGTGCCAGCAGTTACGGCGGGCTAGCGGGAAGGGATGAGCAGTTCTTC. The chain couples TRBV6-5 to TRBJ2-1; 9 bases are a match to TRBD2. The germline gives CDR1 MNHEY, CDR2 SVGAGI. Trimming removed 2 bases from V and 8 bases from J; junction bases left unmatched: 10. The CDR3 covers 16 residues.